Below, 27 T cell receptor beta chains from the same sample are listed, as sequenced in a study of blood T cell repertoires in COVID-19. TCRdb's copy holds only in-frame clones and misses some; the assay was immunoSEQ multiplex PCR. Of 250,000 to 300,000 clones listed, 81% are singletons. The sample taken for sequencing was peripheral blood. The receptors were sampled from a woman between 55 and 75 years old with active or convalescent COVID-19.

The chain uses TRBV4-1 and TRBJ2-3; the D is unclear. V lost 0 bases and J lost 2, with 9 bases in between. In germline, CDR1 is MGHRA, CDR2 YSYEKL. The CDR3 totals 15 residues. The chain's CDR3 is CASSQDLSSTDTQYF. The CDR3 DNA follows: TGCGCCAGCAGCCAAGATCTTAGCTCCACAGATACGCAGTATTTT.

The sample holds a few counts of this clone. The V and J genes are TRBV28 and TRBJ1-4; the D is unclear. CDR1 MDHEN and CDR2 SYDVKM come from the germline V gene. V was cut by 5 bases and J by 7 bases, with 17 bases left in between. The length of the CDR3 is 15 residues. CDR3 in amino acids: CASSTPGESSEKLFF. The CDR3 nucleotides read TGTGCCAGCAGTACCCCCGGGGAATCCAGTGAAAAACTGTTTTTT.

DNA for the CDR3: TGTGCTAGTGGTTTGGGGGGACAGGGAACCTATGGCTACACCTTC. Its protein product is CASGLGGQGTYGYTF. V gene TRBV12-5 combines with J gene TRBJ1-2, with 9 bases aligning to TRBD1. The J segment lost 4 bases and the V segment lost 1 base, leaving 4 bases of the junction unmatched. The germline gives CDR1 LGHNT, CDR2 FRNRAP. The CDR3 is made up of 15 amino acids.

The rearrangement joins TRBV6-5 to TRBJ1-1, with a possible D match to TRBD1 (6 bases). Looked up from germline, CDR1 is MNHEY and CDR2 is SVGAGI. Trimming removed 0 bases from V and 4 bases from J, with 6 bases in between. The CDR3 length is 13 residues. DNA for the CDR3: TGTGCCAGCAGTTACTCGGGGGCCACTGAAGCTTTCTTT. Translation: CASSYSGATEAFF.

The chain carries TRBV19 and TRBJ2-7; D may be TRBD1 (6 bases). The CDR3 totals 15 residues. Germline V gives CDR1 LNHDA, CDR2 SQIVND (reference sequence). V lost 4 bases and J lost 0, with 13 bases in between. CDR3 amino acids: CASSTWTASSYEQYF. The CDR3 DNA sequence: TGTGCCAGTAGTACGTGGACAGCGAGCTCCTACGAGCAGTACTTC.

Here the CDR3 DNA reads TGTGCTAGTGGTTGGACAGGGGGCCGTGTCAATCAGCCCCAGCATTTT. This gives the protein CASGWTGGRVNQPQHF. This chain joins TRBV12-5 and TRBJ1-5, with 11 bases identical to TRBD1. The germline gives CDR1 LGHNT, CDR2 FRNRAP. The length of the CDR3 is 16 residues. V dropped 4 bases and J dropped 3; count of bases not matched to a gene: 5.

The gene calls are TRBV6-6 and TRBJ1-6; no clear D. From germline, CDR1 is MNHNY and CDR2 SVGAGI (reference sequence). This CDR3 is built from 14 residues. V was cut by 5 bases and J by 4 bases, with 9 bases left in between. In nucleotides, the CDR3 is TGTGCCAGCAGTCAAGAGGCATATAATTCACCCCTCCACTTT. Its translation: CASSQEAYNSPLHF.

The V and J genes are TRBV5-6 and TRBJ1-3, with a possible D match to TRBD1 (5 bases). CDR1 and CDR2 (germline): SGHDT, YYEEEE. This CDR3 spans 14 amino acids. Trimming left V 3 bases short and J 4 bases short, with 11 bases between. CDR3 in DNA: TGTGCCAGCAGCTGGCGGGGCCCGGGAAACACCATATATTTT. The encoded protein is CASSWRGPGNTIYF.

The V gene is TRBV2, the J gene TRBJ1-4, with D maybe TRBD1 (6 bases). V shed 5 bases and J shed 4 bases, with 8 bases lying between them. The length of the CDR3 is 13 residues. CDR1 is SNHLY, CDR2 FYNNEI, per germline. The CDR3 reads CASSQGRNEKLFF. The CDR3 nucleotides read TGTGCCAGCAGTCAGGGGCGTAATGAAAAACTGTTTTTT.

V gene TRBV13 combines with J gene TRBJ2-3; TRBD2 matches 14 bases. This CDR3 contains 16 residues. The V and J ends lost 4 bases and 5 bases, in that order; junction bases with no gene match: 5. From germline, CDR1 is PRHDT and CDR2 FYEKMQ (reference sequence). The CDR3 DNA follows: TGTGCCAGCAGCTCGACTAGCGGGGGGGAGGGAGATACGCAGTATTTT. Its translation is CASSSTSGGEGDTQYF.

CDR3 protein: CASSAPGDTQYF. Written as DNA, the CDR3 is TGTGCCAGCAGCGCCCCGGGAGATACGCAGTATTTT. The rearrangement joins TRBV7-3 to TRBJ2-3; D not resolved. This CDR3 is built from 12 residues. The V end was cut by 5 bases, the J end by 5 bases, with 8 bases between. Germline V gene lookup returns CDR1 SGHTA and CDR2 FQGTGA.

The J gene is TRBJ1-4, the V gene TRBV18; D perhaps matches TRBD1 (6 bases). Germline V CDR1 and CDR2: KGHSH, LQKENI. The CDR3 is 13 residues long. Trimming stripped 5 bases from V and 11 bases from J, with 15 bases between. The CDR3 sequence: CASSAEDSEKLFF. CDR3 sequence (DNA): TGTGCCAGCTCAGCCGAGGACAGTGAGAAACTGTTTTTT.

The gene calls are TRBV9 and TRBJ2-7; TRBD2 matches 12 bases. The germline CDR1 and CDR2 sequences are SGDLS and YYNGEE. The J segment lost 4 bases and the V segment lost 3 bases, leaving 8 bases of the junction unmatched. CDR3 length: 16 residues. This CDR3 reads CASSDPSGGAGYEQYF. The CDR3 DNA reads as TGTGCCAGCAGCGATCCTAGCGGGGGGGCCGGGTACGAGCAGTACTTC. The whole variable domain, filled in from reference TRBV9 and TRBJ2-7, reads DSGVTQTPKHLITATGQRVTLRCSPRSGDLSVYWYQQSLDQGLQFLIQYYNGEERAKGNILERFSAQQFPDLHSELNLSSLELGDSALYFCASSDPSGGAGYEQYFGPGTRLTVT.

The chain recombines TRBV9 with TRBJ2-1; 7 bases are a match to TRBD1. The CDR3 covers 14 residues. The trim removed 4 bases at V and 0 bases at J, leaving 1 base unmatched. Germline lookup yields CDR1 SGDLS and CDR2 YYNGEE. The CDR3 DNA is TGTGCCAGCAGCAGGGGGCCCTCCTACAATGAGCAGTTCTTC. Amino acid sequence: CASSRGPSYNEQFF.

The CDR3 DNA reads TGTGCCTGGAGGCCAGGGGGCCTTCCCTACGAGCAGTACTTC. It codes for CAWRPGGLPYEQYF. V gene TRBV30 combines with J gene TRBJ2-7; the match to TRBD1 covers 8 bases. The germline CDR1 and CDR2 sequences are GTSNPN and SVGIG (reference sequence). This CDR3 is 14 amino acids long. V lost 3 bases, J lost 2 bases, and 6 bases stayed unmatched.

This clone was detected only once. This sequence joins TRBV29-1 and TRBJ2-1, with D tentatively TRBD1 (5 bases). The CDR3 spans 11 residues. Germline V gene sequence: CDR1 SQVTM, CDR2 ANQGSEA. V lost 5 bases to trimming and J lost 8 bases, with 10 bases between them. The DNA for the CDR3 is TGCAGCGTTCGCTGGGGCCATGAGCAGTTCTTC. This codes for CSVRWGHEQFF.

Here the CDR3 DNA reads TGCGCCAGCAGTGAGTCCGGAGGGCCGAACACCGGGGAGCTGTTTTTT. As protein: CASSESGGPNTGELFF. This sequence joins TRBV10-2 and TRBJ2-2; tentatively, D is TRBD2 (6 bases). V gave up 0 bases and J gave up 0 bases, with 8 bases separating them. CDR3 length: 16 amino acids. The germline CDR1 and CDR2 sequences are WSHSY and SAAADI.

The chain uses TRBV11-2 and TRBJ1-5; D not resolved. Germline V gene lookup returns CDR1 SGHAT and CDR2 FQNNGV. V was cut by 4 bases and J by 3 bases, with 19 bases left in between. The CDR3 sequence is 17 residues long. CDR3 sequence (DNA): TGTGCCAGCAGCTGGGCCTCCGGGAGTATGACCAATCAGCCCCAGCATTTT. Protein product: CASSWASGSMTNQPQHF.

This chain connects TRBV12-3 or TRBV12-4 to TRBJ1-5; unclear D gene. V was pared by 1 base and J by 7 bases, with 5 bases between. The CDR3 sequence is 12 residues long. CDR3 region: CASSLGEQPQHF. CDR3 DNA sequence: TGTGCCAGCAGTTTAGGGGAGCAGCCCCAGCATTTT.

The chain employs TRBV7-9 and TRBJ2-6, with TRBD1 matching 8 bases. CDR3 size: 17 residues. The ends lost 5 bases at V and 0 bases at J; junction bases unmatched: 6. Per germline, CDR1 SEHNR and CDR2 FQNEAQ (reference sequence). CDR3 DNA: TGTGCCAGCAGCCCGGGACAGGTTTTCTCTGGGGCCAACGTCCTGACTTTC. Translation gives CASSPGQVFSGANVLTF.

This chain connects TRBV9 to TRBJ1-1; TRBD1 matches 8 bases. Germline CDR1 SGDLS, CDR2 YYNGEE. The CDR3 totals 16 residues. Germline trimming cut 3 bases from V and 5 bases from J; bases unmatched to any gene: 12. CDR3: CASSADPRGLGTEAFF. The CDR3 region has the DNA TGTGCCAGCAGCGCGGATCCCAGGGGGCTCGGGACTGAAGCTTTCTTT.

The V and J genes are TRBV3-1 (or the pseudogene TRBV3-2) and TRBJ2-3; 7 positions match TRBD2. The CDR3 is made up of 15 amino acids. Germline trimming cut 0 bases from V and 1 base from J; bases unmatched to any gene: 1. From germline, CDR1 is LGHDT and CDR2 YNNKEL (reference sequence). The CDR3 bases are TGTGCCAGCAGCCAAGACAGCGGGGGCACAGATACGCAGTATTTT. Protein: CASSQDSGGTDTQYF.

CDR3 nucleotides: TGTGCCATCAGTGAGAGCGGGGGGGCCTGGAATGAGCAGTTCTTC. Protein product: CAISESGGAWNEQFF. The chain combines TRBV10-3 with TRBJ2-1; TRBD2 matches at 10 bases. CDR1 ENHRY and CDR2 SYGVKD come from the germline V gene. V trimming: 2 bases; J trimming: 7 bases; junction bases outside the gene matches: 5. The CDR3 is 15 residues long.

The CDR3 coding sequence is TGTGCCAGCAGTGATCGTCTAGCGGGGCGAAGCACAGATACGCAGTATTTT. It yields the protein CASSDRLAGRSTDTQYF. V gene TRBV25-1 combines with J gene TRBJ2-3; 9 bases are a match to TRBD2. The CDR3 extends over 17 amino acids. J was trimmed by 0 bases and V by 3 bases; bases with no gene match: 7. The germline gives CDR1 MGHDK, CDR2 SYGVNS.

CDR3 amino acids: CASNEGEGETQYF. For the CDR3, the DNA is TGTGCCAGCAATGAGGGGGAGGGAGAGACCCAGTACTTC. This chain uses TRBV2 with TRBJ2-5; D is possibly TRBD2 (7 bases). V was cut by 7 bases and J by 4 bases, with 13 bases left in between. Germline loops: CDR1 SNHLY, CDR2 FYNNEI. The CDR3 runs to 13 residues.

The rearrangement uses TRBV2 and TRBJ2-5; possibly TRBD1 for D (6 bases). With 4 bases removed from V and 5 bases from J, the gap between germline ends came to 8 bases. Germline-derived CDR1 and CDR2 are SNHLY and FYNNEI. There are 12 residues in the CDR3. In nucleotides, the CDR3 is TGTGCCAGCAGTGGGCAGGGGGAGACCCAGTACTTC. It yields the protein CASSGQGETQYF.

The chain is built from TRBV4-2 and TRBJ1-2; 7 bases match TRBD1. CDR1 and CDR2 from the germline V gene are LGHNA and YNFKEQ. After removal of 1 base from V and 4 bases from J, the junction contained 12 bases not matched to a gene. The CDR3 is made up of 17 amino acids. CDR3 residues: CASSQGRGQRYLYGYTF. DNA of the CDR3: TGTGCCAGCAGCCAAGGCAGGGGACAGAGGTACCTCTATGGCTACACCTTC.